Each of the 5 T cell receptor beta chains below was sequenced from the same sample in a study of tissue T cells after allogeneic stem cell transplantation. Sequenced by immunoSEQ multiplex PCR; TCRdb stores in-frame clones only, minus some. In the table there are thousands of clones, roughly three fifths of which are singletons. The starting material was tissue from the jejunum, obtained at autopsy. These receptors all come from a male donor older than 55 with lung cancer.

The chain employs TRBV7-9 and TRBJ2-7; TRBD2 might be the D (6 bases). The V gene's germline CDR1 is SEHNR and CDR2 FQNEAQ (reference sequence). This CDR3 is 15 amino acids long. V was clipped by 3 bases and J by 3 bases, with 15 bases between them. CDR3 sequence: CASSFGGEYGYEQYF. The CDR3 DNA is TGTGCCAGCAGCTTCGGAGGGGAATACGGCTACGAGCAGTACTTC.

This clone appeared once. The chain combines TRBV19 with TRBJ1-1; possibly TRBD1 for D (5 bases). Germline V CDR1 and CDR2: LNHDA, SQIVND (reference sequence). The CDR3 covers 16 residues. Trimming shortened V by 7 bases and J by 2 bases, and 20 bases separated the two germline ends. The CDR3 sequence: CASTTRLRGANTEAFF. The CDR3 DNA follows: TGTGCCAGTACCACCCGCCTGAGGGGAGCAAACACTGAAGCTTTCTTT. Supplemented by reference TRBV19 and TRBJ1-1, the full variable domain reads DGGITQSPKYLFRKEGQNVTLSCEQNLNHDAMYWYRQDPGQGLRLIYYSQIVNDFQKGDIAEGYSVSREKKESFPLTVTSAQKNPTAFYLCASTTRLRGANTEAFFGQGTRLTVV.

This chain connects TRBV15 to TRBJ2-3, with D maybe TRBD1 (6 bases). Germline loops: CDR1 LNHNV, CDR2 YYDKDF (reference sequence). Trimming removed 4 bases at V and 2 bases at J, with 10 bases between. The CDR3 runs 14 residues. The CDR3 protein is CATSKGQSTDTQYF. CDR3 nucleotide sequence: TGTGCCACCAGCAAAGGACAGTCCACAGATACGCAGTATTTT.

This clone occurred a few times. V gene TRBV2 combines with J gene TRBJ1-2; tentatively, D is TRBD1 (6 bases). The V end lost 4 bases, the J end lost 5 bases, and 20 bases lay between the germline ends. The CDR3 contains 16 residues. Germline CDR1 reads SNHLY; CDR2 reads FYNNEI. CDR3 DNA: TGTGCCAGCAGTGCTACTACGGTTGGGGGCCCATATGGCTACACCTTC. This translates into CASSATTVGGPYGYTF.

This clone turned up a few times. The chain combines TRBV25-1 with TRBJ1-6; tentative D call: TRBD1 (6 bases). The germline V gene has CDR1 MGHDK and CDR2 SYGVNS. V lost 3 bases and J 7 bases, leaving 13 bases between the germline ends. This CDR3 comprises 15 residues. The CDR3 here is CASSETDSRNSPLHF. CDR3 DNA sequence: TGTGCCAGCAGTGAGACGGACAGCCGAAATTCACCCCTCCACTTT.